The T cell receptor beta chain described here comes from a study of T-cell memory formation after mild COVID-19. General study points: The main location of contracting CD4+ clones was CM and EM, and that of contracting CD8+ clones was EMRA. A second wave of clones peaked on day 37, and their SARS-CoV-2 specificity went unconfirmed.

This clonotype was seen a handful of times. The target antigen is unknown. TCRdb reanalysed the 5' RACE reads using MiXCR and keeps one entry per CDR3 protein. The sample has about 350,000 distinct CDR3 sequences; roughly an eighth are singletons. Germline V gene data show CDR1 as MGHRA and CDR2 as YSYEKL. V dropped 1 base and J dropped 5 bases, with 14 bases sitting between them. This CDR3 is built from 15 residues. Sequencing was done on a sample of PBMCs or a T cell subset sorted from them (not recorded which). This clonotype was obtained from a man between 18 and 35 years old who had mild COVID-19 (a few samples of this study predate the infection). Cell type and time point are not known. V and J are TRBV4-1 and TRBJ2-5; D gene uncertain. The CDR3 reads CASSQGISSGETQYF. The DNA of the CDR3 is TGCGCCAGCAGCCAAGGGATCTCCTCCGGGGAGACCCAGTACTTC.